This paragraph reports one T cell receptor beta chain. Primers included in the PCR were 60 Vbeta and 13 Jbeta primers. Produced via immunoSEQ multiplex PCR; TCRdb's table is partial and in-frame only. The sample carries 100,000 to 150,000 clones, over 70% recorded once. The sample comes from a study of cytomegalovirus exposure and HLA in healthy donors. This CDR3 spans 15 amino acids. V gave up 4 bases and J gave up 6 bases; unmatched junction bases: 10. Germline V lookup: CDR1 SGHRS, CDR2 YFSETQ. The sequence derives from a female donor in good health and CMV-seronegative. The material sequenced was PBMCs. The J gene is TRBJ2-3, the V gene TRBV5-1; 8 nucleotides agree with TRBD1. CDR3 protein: CASSINDRGRDTQYF. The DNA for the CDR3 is TGCGCCAGCAGCATTAATGACAGGGGACGGGATACGCAGTATTTT. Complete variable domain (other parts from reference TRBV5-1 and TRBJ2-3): KAGVTQTPRYLIKTRGQQVTLSCSPISGHRSVSWYQQTPGQGLQFLFEYFSETQRNKGNFPGRFSGRQFSNSRSEMNVSTLELGDSALYLCASSINDRGRDTQYFGPGTRLTVL.